Sequencing of this T cell receptor (beta chain) was carried out in a study of radiotherapy plus CTLA-4 blockade in lung cancer. In the study overall: Objective responses emerged in 15% to 20% of patients, and around 31% attained disease control.

Repertoires were generated with immunoSEQ multiplex PCR, while TCRdb's copy carries only in-frame clones and drops some. The data hold about 80,000 clones, with about 78% observed a single time. Focal radiation with ipilimumab CTLA-4 blockade was given to patients with chemo-refractory metastatic non-small-cell lung cancer. With regard to this clone: Its specificity is unknown.

This CDR3 contains 14 residues. The germline gives CDR1 SGHTA, CDR2 FQGTGA. Losses at the gene ends were 5 bases for V and 7 bases for J; bases not matched to a gene: 6. Findings of the study overall: In blood, tumor-derived TCR clones expanded after radiotherapy plus ipilimumab. Early shifts in blood T cell clones, with interferon-beta, reportedly predicted response best.

The TCR comes from a human donor with non-small cell lung cancer whose response to radiotherapy plus ipilimumab could not be evaluated. Some clones in this sample may be carry-over from other donors' samples. This specimen was peripheral blood, taken from a patient treated with radiotherapy plus ipilimumab. V usage is TRBV7-3 and J usage is TRBJ2-1, with 9 bases that match TRBD2. The CDR3: CASSRGLASNEQFF. CDR3 sequence (DNA): TGTGCCAGCAGCCGGGGACTAGCCTCTAATGAGCAGTTCTTC.